This TCR beta chain was observed in a study of identifying expanded T cells in peripheral blood. Findings and limits, study-wide: Roughly two-week clone count variance significantly increased as total template count grew. About 1.3 clones differed between technical replicates, versus approximately 16 and 20 over time.

On this clone: The antigen remains undetermined.

V lost 3 bases to trimming and J lost 0 bases, with 9 bases between them. The CDR3 spans 15 residues. Germline CDR1 SGDLS, CDR2 YYNGEE. During the collection period, no donor immune events like infections were recorded. Sequencing was performed with immunoSEQ multiplex PCR; in TCRdb, only in-frame clones are kept and a portion is missing. The sample contains about 91,000 clones, around nine tenths of which appear only once. The TCR originated in a person aged 18 to 75 in good health. This sequence joins TRBV9 and TRBJ1-4, with D perhaps TRBD1 (5 bases). The sequencing input was blood. CDR3 nucleotide sequence: TGTGCCAGCAGCGGGGGGGTGGCAACTAATGAAAAACTGTTTTTT. Translating gives CASSGGVATNEKLFF.